This T cell receptor beta chain was obtained from a study of T cells in Graves' hyperthyroidism and ophthalmopathy. The CDR3 regions of TCR beta were amplified from RNA transcripts. During a first-round RT-PCR of the TCR CDR3, the HTBI primer set was used. TCRdb reprocessed the multiplex PCR reads with MiXCR, giving one entry per CDR3 protein. The table records about 300,000 distinct CDR3 sequences, roughly 20% of them present only once. The sample holds many counts of this clonotype. The CDR3 has 13 amino acids. The germline CDR1 and CDR2 sequences are SQVTM and ANQGSEA. With V trimmed by 3 bases and J by 2 bases, 4 bases remained unmatched. Criteria for exclusion of patients were uncontrolled infection, other autoimmune disease, pregnancy or lactation. Source material for PBMCs was over 7.5 ml fresh peripheral blood.

The sequence derives from a man in his forties or fifties with Graves' ophthalmopathy. The V gene is TRBV29-1, the J gene TRBJ2-7; 7 positions agree with TRBD2. Sequenced: blood. The CDR3 spells CSVDREGTYEQYF. The CDR3 bases are TGCAGCGTTGATAGGGAGGGGACCTACGAGCAGTACTTC.